The sample holds a few counts of the clone carrying this T cell receptor beta chain. This CDR3 spans 15 amino acids. Germline V gene lookup returns CDR1 SGHDT and CDR2 YYEEEE. Unmatched junction bases numbered 7, after V lost 0 bases and J lost 6 bases. Previously described methods and listed TCR primers were employed for the bulk TCR libraries. One entry per CDR3 protein, called by TCRdb with MiXCR from the PCR reads. The top ten clones hold about 0.71% of a sample with 300,000 to 400,000 distinct CDR3 sequences, over 20% of them seen once. Naive CD8 T cell sorting was performed on the CD8+CD4-CCR7+CD45RA+ phenotype. These data are taken from a study of molecular identifiers for immune sequencing clone quantification.

The rearrangement links TRBV5-6 to TRBJ2-7; 9 nucleotides align to TRBD1. The receptor was isolated from a human donor in good health. Some libraries in this study had Jurkat cell RNA spiked in. Sequences were obtained from naive CD8+ T cells from blood, with Jurkat cell RNA spiked in. Documented subset: FACS-sorted CD8+CD4-CCR7+CD45RA+ naive T cells. CDR3 loop: CASSLVRETGGEQYF. The DNA for the CDR3 is TGTGCCAGCAGCTTGGTTCGCGAGACAGGGGGCGAGCAGTACTTC.